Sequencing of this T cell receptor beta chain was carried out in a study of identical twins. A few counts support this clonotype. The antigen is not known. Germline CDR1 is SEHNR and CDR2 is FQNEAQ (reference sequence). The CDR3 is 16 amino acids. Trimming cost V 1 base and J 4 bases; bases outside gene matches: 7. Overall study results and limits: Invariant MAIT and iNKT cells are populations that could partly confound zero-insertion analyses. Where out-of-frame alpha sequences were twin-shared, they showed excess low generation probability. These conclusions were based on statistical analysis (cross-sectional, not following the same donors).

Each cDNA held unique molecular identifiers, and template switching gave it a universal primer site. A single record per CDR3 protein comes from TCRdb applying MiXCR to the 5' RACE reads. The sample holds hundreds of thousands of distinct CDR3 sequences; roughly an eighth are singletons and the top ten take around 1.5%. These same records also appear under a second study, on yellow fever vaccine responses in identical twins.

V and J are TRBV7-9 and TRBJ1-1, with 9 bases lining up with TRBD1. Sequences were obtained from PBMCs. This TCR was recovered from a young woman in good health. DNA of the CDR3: TGTGCCAGCAGCTTAGTGGGACAGGGTAGCGGCACTGAAGCTTTCTTT. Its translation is CASSLVGQGSGTEAFF.